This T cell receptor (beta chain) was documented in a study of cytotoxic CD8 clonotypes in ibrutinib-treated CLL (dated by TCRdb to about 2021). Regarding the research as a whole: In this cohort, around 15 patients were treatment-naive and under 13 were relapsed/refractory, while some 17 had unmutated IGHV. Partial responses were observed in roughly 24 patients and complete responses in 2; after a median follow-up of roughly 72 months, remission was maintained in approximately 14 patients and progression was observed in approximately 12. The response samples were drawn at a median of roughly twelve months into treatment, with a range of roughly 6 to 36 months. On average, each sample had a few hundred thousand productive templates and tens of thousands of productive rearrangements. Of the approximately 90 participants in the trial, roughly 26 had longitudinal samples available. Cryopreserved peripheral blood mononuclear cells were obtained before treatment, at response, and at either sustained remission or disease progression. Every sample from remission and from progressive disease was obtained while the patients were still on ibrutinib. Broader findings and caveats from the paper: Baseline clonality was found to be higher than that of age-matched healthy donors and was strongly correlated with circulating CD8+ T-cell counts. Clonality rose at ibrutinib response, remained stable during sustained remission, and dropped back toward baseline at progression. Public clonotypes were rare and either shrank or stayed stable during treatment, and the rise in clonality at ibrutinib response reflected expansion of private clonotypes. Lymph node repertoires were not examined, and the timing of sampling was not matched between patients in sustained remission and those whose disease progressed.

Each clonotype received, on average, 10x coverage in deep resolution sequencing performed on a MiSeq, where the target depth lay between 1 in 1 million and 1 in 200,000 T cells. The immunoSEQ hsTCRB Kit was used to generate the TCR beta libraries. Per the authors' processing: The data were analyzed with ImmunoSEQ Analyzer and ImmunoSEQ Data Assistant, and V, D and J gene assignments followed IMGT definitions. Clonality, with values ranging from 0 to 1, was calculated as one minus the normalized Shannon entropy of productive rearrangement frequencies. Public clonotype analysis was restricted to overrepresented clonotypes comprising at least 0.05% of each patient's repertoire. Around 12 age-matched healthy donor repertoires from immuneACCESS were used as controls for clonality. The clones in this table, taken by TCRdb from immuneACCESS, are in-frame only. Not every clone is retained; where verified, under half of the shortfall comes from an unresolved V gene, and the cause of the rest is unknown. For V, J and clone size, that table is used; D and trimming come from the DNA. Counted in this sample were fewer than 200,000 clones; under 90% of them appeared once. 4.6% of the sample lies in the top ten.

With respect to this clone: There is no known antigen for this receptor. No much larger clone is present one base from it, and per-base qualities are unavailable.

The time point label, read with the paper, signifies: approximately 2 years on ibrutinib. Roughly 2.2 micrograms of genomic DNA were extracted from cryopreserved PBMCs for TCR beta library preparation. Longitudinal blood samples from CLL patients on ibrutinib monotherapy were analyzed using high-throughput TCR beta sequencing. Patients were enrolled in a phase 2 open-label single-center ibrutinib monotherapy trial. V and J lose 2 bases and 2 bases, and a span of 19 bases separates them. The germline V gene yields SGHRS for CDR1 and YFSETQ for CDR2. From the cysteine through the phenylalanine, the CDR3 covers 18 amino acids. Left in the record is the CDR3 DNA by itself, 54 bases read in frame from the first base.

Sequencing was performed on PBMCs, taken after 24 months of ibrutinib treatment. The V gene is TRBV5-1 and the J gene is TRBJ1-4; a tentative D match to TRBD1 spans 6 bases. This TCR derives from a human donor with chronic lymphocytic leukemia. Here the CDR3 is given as CASSFRPTGSRTNEKLFF. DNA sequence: TGCGCCAGCAGCTTTAGGCCCACAGGGAGTAGGACTAATGAAAAACTGTTTTTT.